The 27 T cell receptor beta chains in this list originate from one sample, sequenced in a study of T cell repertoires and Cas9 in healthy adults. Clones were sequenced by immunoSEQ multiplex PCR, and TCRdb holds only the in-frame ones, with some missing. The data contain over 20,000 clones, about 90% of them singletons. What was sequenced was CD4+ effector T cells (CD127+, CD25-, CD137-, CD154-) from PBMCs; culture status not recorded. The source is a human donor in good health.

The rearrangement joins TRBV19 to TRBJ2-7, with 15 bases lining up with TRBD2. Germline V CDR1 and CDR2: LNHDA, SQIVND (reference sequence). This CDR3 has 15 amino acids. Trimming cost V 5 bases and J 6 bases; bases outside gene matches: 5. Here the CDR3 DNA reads TGTGCCAGTAGTCGGACTAGCGGGAGGGCCTTCGAGCAGTACTTC. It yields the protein CASSRTSGRAFEQYF.

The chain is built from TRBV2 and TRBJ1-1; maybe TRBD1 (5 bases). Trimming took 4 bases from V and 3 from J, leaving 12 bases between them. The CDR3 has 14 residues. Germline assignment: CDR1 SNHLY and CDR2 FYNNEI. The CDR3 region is CASSASRVDTEAFF. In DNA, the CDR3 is TGTGCCAGCAGTGCTTCCAGGGTGGACACTGAAGCTTTCTTT.

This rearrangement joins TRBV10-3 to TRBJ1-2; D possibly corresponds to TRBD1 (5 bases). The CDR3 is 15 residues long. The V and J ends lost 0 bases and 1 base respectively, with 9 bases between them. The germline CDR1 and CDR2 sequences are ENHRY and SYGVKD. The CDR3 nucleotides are TGTGCCATCAGTGAGTCTGGGCAGGGTAACTATGGCTACACCTTC. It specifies CAISESGQGNYGYTF.

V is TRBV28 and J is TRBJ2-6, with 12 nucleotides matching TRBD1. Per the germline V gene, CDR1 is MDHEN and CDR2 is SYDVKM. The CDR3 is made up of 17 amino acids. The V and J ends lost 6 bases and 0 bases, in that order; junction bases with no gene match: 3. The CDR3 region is CASRGTGGISGANVLTF. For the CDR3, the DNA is TGTGCCAGCAGAGGGACAGGGGGCATCTCTGGGGCCAACGTCCTGACTTTC. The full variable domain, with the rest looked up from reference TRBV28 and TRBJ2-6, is DVKVTQSSRYLVKRTGEKVFLECVQDMDHENMFWYRQDPGLGLRLIYFSYDVKMKEKGDIPEGYSVSREKKERFSLILESASTNQTSMYLCASRGTGGISGANVLTFGAGSRLTVL.

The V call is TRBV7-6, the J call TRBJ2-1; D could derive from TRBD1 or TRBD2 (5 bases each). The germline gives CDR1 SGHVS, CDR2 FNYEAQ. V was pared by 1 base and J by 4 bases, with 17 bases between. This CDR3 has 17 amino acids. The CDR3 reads CASSLEVAGTVYNEQFF. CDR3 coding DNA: TGTGCCAGCAGCTTAGAGGTGGCCGGGACGGTATACAATGAGCAGTTCTTC.

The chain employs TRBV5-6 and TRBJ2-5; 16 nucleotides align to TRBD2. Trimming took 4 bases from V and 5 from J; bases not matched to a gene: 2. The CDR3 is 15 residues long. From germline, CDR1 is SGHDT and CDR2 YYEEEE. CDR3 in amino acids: CASSQGLAGGETQYF. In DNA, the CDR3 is TGTGCCAGCAGCCAGGGACTAGCGGGAGGGGAGACCCAGTACTTC. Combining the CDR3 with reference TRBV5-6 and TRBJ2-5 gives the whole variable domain DAGVTQSPTHLIKTRGQQVTLRCSPKSGHDTVSWYQQALGQGPQFIFQYYEEEERQRGNFPDRFSGHQFPNYSSELNVNALLLGDSALYLCASSQGLAGGETQYFGPGTRLLVL.

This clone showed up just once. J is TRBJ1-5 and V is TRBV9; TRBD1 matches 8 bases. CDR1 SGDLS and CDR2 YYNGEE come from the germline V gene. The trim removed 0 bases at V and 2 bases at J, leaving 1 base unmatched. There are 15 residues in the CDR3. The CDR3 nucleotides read TGTGCCAGCAGCGTAGGGGGACAGGGCAATCAGCCCCAGCATTTT. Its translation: CASSVGGQGNQPQHF. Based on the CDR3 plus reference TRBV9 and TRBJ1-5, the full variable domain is DSGVTQTPKHLITATGQRVTLRCSPRSGDLSVYWYQQSLDQGLQFLIQYYNGEERAKGNILERFSAQQFPDLHSELNLSSLELGDSALYFCASSVGGQGNQPQHFGDGTRLSIL.

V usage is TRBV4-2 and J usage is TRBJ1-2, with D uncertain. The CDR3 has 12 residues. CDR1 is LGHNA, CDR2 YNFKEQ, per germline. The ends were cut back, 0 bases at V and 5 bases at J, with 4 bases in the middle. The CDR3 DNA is TGTGCCAGCAGCCAAGATGCGTATGGCTACACCTTC. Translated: CASSQDAYGYTF.

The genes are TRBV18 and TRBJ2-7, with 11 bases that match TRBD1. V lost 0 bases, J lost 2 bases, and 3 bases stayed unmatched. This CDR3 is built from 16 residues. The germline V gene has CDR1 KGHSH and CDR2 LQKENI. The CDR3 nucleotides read TGTGCCAGCTCACCACCCCGGGGACAGGGGGCCTACGAGCAGTACTTC. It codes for CASSPPRGQGAYEQYF.

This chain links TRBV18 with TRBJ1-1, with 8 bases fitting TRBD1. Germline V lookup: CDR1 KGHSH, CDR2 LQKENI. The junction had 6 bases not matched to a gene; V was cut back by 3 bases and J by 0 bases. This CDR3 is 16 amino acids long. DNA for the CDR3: TGTGCCAGCTCACCGGGGACAGGCTCCTTGAACACTGAAGCTTTCTTT. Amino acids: CASSPGTGSLNTEAFF.

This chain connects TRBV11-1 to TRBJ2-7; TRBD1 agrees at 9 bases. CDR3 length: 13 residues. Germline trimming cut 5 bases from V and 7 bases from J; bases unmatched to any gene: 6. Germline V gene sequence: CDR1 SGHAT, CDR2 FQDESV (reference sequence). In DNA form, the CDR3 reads TGTGCCAGCAGCCGGGACAGGGTGGGAGAGCAGTACTTC. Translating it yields CASSRDRVGEQYF. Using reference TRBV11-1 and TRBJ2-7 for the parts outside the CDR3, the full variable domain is EAEVAQSPRYKITEKSQAVAFWCDPISGHATLYWYRQILGQGPELLVQFQDESVVDDSQLPKDRFSAERLKGVDSTLKIQPAELGDSAMYLCASSRDRVGEQYFGPGTRLTVT.

DNA of the CDR3: TGTGCCAGCTCACCCTCGGTTACAAGTGAGCAGTTCTTC. This codes for CASSPSVTSEQFF. The chain joins TRBV18 to TRBJ2-1; D is unclear. The CDR3 runs 13 residues. V lost 3 bases and J 9 bases, leaving 12 bases between the germline ends. Germline loops: CDR1 KGHSH, CDR2 LQKENI.

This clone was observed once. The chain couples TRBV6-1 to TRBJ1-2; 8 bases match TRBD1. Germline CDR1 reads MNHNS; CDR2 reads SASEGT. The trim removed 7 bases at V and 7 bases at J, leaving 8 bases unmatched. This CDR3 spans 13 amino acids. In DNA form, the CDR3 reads TGTGCCAGCAATAATCAGGGGGCTAGTGGCTACACCTTC. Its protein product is CASNNQGASGYTF.

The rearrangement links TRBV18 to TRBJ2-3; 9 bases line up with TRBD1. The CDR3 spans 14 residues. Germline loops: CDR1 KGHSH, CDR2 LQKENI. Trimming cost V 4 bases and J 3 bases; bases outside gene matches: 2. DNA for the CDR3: TGTGCCAGCTCACTGACAGGGGGAACAGATACGCAGTATTTT. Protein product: CASSLTGGTDTQYF.

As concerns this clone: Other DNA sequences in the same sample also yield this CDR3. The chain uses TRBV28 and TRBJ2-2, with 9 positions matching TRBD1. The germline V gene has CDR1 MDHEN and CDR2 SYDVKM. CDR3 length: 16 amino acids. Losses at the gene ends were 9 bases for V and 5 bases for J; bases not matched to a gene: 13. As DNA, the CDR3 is TGTGCCAGTACCCCCCCGCGACAGGGGGTGACCGGGGAGCTGTTTTTT. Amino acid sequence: CASTPPRQGVTGELFF.

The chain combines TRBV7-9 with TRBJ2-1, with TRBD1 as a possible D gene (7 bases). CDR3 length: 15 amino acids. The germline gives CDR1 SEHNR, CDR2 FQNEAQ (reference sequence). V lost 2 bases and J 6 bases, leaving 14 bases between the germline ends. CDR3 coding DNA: TGTGCCAGCAGCTTATGGGCAGGGGGGCCCAATGAGCAGTTCTTC. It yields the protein CASSLWAGGPNEQFF.

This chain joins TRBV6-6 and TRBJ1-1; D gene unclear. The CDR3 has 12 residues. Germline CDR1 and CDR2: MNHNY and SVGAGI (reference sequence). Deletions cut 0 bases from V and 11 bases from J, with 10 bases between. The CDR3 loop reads CASSYSKGEAFF. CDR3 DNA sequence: TGTGCCAGCAGTTACTCGAAGGGCGAGGCTTTCTTT.

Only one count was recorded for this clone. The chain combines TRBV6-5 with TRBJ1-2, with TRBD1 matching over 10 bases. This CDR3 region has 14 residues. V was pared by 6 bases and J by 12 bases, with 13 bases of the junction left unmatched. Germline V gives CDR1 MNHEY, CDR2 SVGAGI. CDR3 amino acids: CASSRQGANPSDTF. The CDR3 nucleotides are TGTGCCAGCAGCCGACAGGGGGCGAATCCCTCGGACACCTTC.

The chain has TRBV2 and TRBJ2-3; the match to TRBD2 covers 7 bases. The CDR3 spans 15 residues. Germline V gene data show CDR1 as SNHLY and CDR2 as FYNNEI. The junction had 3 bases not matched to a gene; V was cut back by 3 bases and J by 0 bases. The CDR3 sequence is CASSDSGGSTDTQYF. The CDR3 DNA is TGTGCCAGCAGTGATTCCGGGGGGAGCACAGATACGCAGTATTTT.

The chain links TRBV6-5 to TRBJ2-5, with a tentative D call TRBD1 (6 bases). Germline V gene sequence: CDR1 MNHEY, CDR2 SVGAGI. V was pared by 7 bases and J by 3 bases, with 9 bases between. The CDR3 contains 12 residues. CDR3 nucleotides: TGTGCCAGCAAAACAGGGAAAGAGACCCAGTACTTC. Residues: CASKTGKETQYF.

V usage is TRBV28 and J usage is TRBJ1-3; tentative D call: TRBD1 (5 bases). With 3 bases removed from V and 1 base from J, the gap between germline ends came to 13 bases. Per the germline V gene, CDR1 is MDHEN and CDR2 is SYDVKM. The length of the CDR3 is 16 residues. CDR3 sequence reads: CASSFQGLRSGNTIYF. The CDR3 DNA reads TGTGCCAGCAGTTTTCAGGGTCTAAGATCTGGAAACACCATATATTTT.

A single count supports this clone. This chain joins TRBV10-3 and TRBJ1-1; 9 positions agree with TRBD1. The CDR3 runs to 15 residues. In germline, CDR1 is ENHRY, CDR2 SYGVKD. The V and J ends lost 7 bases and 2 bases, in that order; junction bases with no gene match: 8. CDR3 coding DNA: TGTGCCATCACGGGCCCGGGACAGGGAAACACTGAAGCTTTCTTT. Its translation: CAITGPGQGNTEAFF.

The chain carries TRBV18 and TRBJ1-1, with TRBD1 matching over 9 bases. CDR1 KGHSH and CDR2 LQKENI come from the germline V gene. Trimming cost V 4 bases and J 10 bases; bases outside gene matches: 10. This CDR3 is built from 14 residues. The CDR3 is CASSRTGTGFIAFF. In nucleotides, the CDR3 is TGTGCCAGCTCACGAACCGGGACAGGGTTTATAGCTTTCTTT.

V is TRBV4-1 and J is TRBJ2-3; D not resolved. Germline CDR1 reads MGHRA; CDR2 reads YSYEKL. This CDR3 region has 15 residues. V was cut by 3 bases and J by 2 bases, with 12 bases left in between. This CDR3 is CASSQGWLNTDTQYF. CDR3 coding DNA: TGCGCCAGCAGCCAGGGTTGGCTTAACACAGATACGCAGTATTTT.

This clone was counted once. CDR3 nucleotide sequence: TGTGCCAGCTCACTAACCGGGACAGGGTCCCGCGAGCAGTACTTC. Its protein is CASSLTGTGSREQYF. This chain uses TRBV18 with TRBJ2-7; 9 bases align to TRBD1. CDR1 and CDR2 (germline): KGHSH, LQKENI. Losses at the gene ends were 4 bases for V and 6 bases for J; bases not matched to a gene: 10. The CDR3 spans 15 residues.

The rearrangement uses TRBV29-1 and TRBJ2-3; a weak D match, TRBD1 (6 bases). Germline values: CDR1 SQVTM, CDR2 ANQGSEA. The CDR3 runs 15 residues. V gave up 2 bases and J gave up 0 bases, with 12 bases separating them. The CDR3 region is CSVEQGSSSTDTQYF. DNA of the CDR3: TGCAGCGTTGAACAGGGGTCCTCTAGCACAGATACGCAGTATTTT.

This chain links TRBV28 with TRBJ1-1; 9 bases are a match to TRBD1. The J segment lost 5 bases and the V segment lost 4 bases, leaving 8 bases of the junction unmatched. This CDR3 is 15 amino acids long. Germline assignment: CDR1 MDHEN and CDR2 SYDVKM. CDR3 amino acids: CASSSPGQGLTEAFF. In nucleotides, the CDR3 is TGTGCCAGCAGTTCACCGGGACAGGGTTTAACTGAAGCTTTCTTT.